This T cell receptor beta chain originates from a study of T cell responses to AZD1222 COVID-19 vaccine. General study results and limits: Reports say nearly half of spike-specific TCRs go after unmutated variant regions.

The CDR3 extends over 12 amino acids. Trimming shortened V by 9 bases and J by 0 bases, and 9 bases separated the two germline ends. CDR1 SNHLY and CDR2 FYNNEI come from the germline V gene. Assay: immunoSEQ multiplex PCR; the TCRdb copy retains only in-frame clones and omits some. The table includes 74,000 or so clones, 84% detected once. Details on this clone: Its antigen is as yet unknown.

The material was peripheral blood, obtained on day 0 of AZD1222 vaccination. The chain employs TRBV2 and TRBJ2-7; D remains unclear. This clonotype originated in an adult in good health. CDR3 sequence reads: CASTLYSYEQYF. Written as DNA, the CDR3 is TGTGCCAGTACATTATACTCCTACGAGCAGTACTTC.